Shown below are 8 T cell receptor beta chains from a single sample sequenced in a study of CD8 T cells in ankylosing spondylitis. TCRdb analysed the 5' RACE reads with MiXCR anew, one entry per CDR3 protein. The repertoire holds 130,000 or so distinct CDR3 sequences, with about an eighth as singletons. What was sequenced was blood, either unsorted or a sorted T cell fraction (not recorded which). The receptor source for this set is a female donor with ankylosing spondylitis or in good health (not recorded which).

This clonotype was counted at least ten times. The chain has TRBV5-1 and TRBJ1-2, with 7 nucleotides matching TRBD1. Trimming cost V 3 bases and J 1 base; bases outside gene matches: 12. The CDR3 contains 17 residues. Germline-derived CDR1 and CDR2 are SGHRS and YFSETQ. The CDR3 DNA reads TGCGCCAGCAGCTCGCCTACCGGGACAGCCATTAACTATGGCTACACCTTC. It is translated as CASSSPTGTAINYGYTF.

This clonotype has ten or more counts. The V and J genes are TRBV5-1 and TRBJ2-2, with no clear D. Germline CDR1 reads SGHRS; CDR2 reads YFSETQ. This CDR3 has 15 residues. Trimming left V 0 bases short and J 3 bases short, with 9 bases between. As DNA, the CDR3 is TGCGCCAGCAGCTTGGGCCGTTGGGACACCGGGGAGCTGTTTTTT. Amino acid sequence: CASSLGRWDTGELFF.

This clonotype has a count of ten or more. The chain combines TRBV5-1 with TRBJ1-2; no reliable D call. Germline-derived CDR1 and CDR2 are SGHRS and YFSETQ. The CDR3 runs to 14 residues. V lost 4 bases and J lost 7, with 17 bases in between. CDR3 in amino acids: CASSQPAPGSGYTF. CDR3 DNA: TGCGCCAGCAGCCAACCCGCCCCGGGAAGTGGCTACACCTTC.

This clonotype showed up many times. The rearrangement uses TRBV5-1 and TRBJ1-3; no clear D. The germline V and J ends were trimmed by 3 bases and 8 bases, with 21 bases remaining between them. There are 16 residues in the CDR3. Germline CDR1 is SGHRS and CDR2 is YFSETQ. CDR3 DNA: TGCGCCAGCAGCTACGGCGAGCAGCTCTGGAAACACACCATATATTTT. This sequence encodes CASSYGEQLWKHTIYF.

This clonotype was seen at least ten times. This sequence joins TRBV15 and TRBJ2-4; D remains ambiguous. V lost 7 bases and J lost 2, with 12 bases in between. The CDR3 has 14 amino acids. Germline V lookup: CDR1 LNHNV, CDR2 YYDKDF (reference sequence). CDR3 in DNA: TGTGCCACCACCACCTACTACACCAAAAACATTCAGTACTTC. Amino acids: CATTTYYTKNIQYF.

The table lists this clonotype with many counts. The chain couples TRBV18 to TRBJ2-1; TRBD1 or TRBD2 may be the D gene (5 bases each). Trimming shortened V by 0 bases and J by 7 bases, and 7 bases separated the two germline ends. CDR1 is KGHSH, CDR2 LQKENI, per germline. The CDR3 loop spans 13 amino acids. For the CDR3, the DNA is TGTGCCAGCTCACCACCGGGGACGAATGAGCAGTTCTTC. This gives the protein CASSPPGTNEQFF.

This clonotype was recorded at least ten times. The V and J genes are TRBV20-1 and TRBJ2-1; 9 positions match TRBD2. In germline, CDR1 is DFQATT, CDR2 SNEGSKA (reference sequence). The CDR3 is made up of 15 amino acids. The V and J ends lost 0 bases and 2 bases, in that order; junction bases with no gene match: 2. The CDR3 coding sequence is TGCAGTGCTAGAGATTCTAGCGGGACCTACAATGAGCAGTTCTTC. Translation gives CSARDSSGTYNEQFF.

This clonotype came up a few times. The chain couples TRBV20-1 to TRBJ2-7; D is unclear. V was pared by 3 bases and J by 1 base, with 10 bases between. The CDR3 has 13 residues. Germline V lookup: CDR1 DFQATT, CDR2 SNEGSKA (reference sequence). DNA of the CDR3: TGCAGTGCTAGCTCCGACATTTCCTACGAGCAGTACTTC. Its translation is CSASSDISYEQYF.